A selection of T cell receptor beta chains follows, all from one sample in a study of response to subunit inactivated influenza vaccine. In TCRdb, the RT-PCR reads were re-called with MiXCR into one record per CDR3 protein. The repertoire holds about 520,000 distinct CDR3 sequences, less than 30% seen once, with 1.9% in the top ten. The sample here was CD4+ T cells sorted from PBMCs, taken roughly 5 days after vaccination. These receptors all stem from a man between 45 and 60 years old who received an inactivated influenza vaccine. The CDR3 runs from the conserved cysteine through the conserved F or W. The D gene is left open where the match is weak. The size field is filled for only some rows; it gives once, few, many or a size class.

d_gene: TRBD2
abundance: few
v_gene: TRBV18
j_gene: TRBJ2-3
CDR3nt: TGTGCCAGCTCTTCGGGAGGCCGCGATACGCAGTATTTT
CDR3aa: CASSSGGRDTQYF

d_gene: .
abundance: .
v_gene: TRBV5-1
j_gene: TRBJ2-1
CDR3nt: TGCGCCAGCAGCTTTACTAGCTCCCCCTACAATGAGCAGTTCTTC
CDR3aa: CASSFTSSPYNEQFF

d_gene: .
abundance: .
v_gene: TRBV12-3/TRBV12-4
j_gene: TRBJ1-4
CDR3nt: TGTGCCAGCAGGATGAATCGGGGTAATGAAAAACTGTTTTTT
CDR3aa: CASRMNRGNEKLFF

d_gene: TRBD2
abundance: .
v_gene: TRBV7-8
j_gene: TRBJ2-1
CDR3nt: TGTGCCAGCAGCTTAAAACTAGCGGGAGTGACGTACAATGAGCAGTTCTTC
CDR3aa: CASSLKLAGVTYNEQFF

d_gene: .
abundance: few
v_gene: TRBV6-1
j_gene: TRBJ1-3
CDR3nt: TGTGCCAGCAGCCCGAGGGGTTTCGGAAACACCATATATTTT
CDR3aa: CASSPRGFGNTIYF

d_gene: .
abundance: .
v_gene: TRBV7-2
j_gene: TRBJ2-6
CDR3nt: TGTGCCAGCAGCTCTAGAGGGGGGACTGGGGCCAACGTCCTGACTTTC
CDR3aa: CASSSRGGTGANVLTF

d_gene: .
abundance: few
v_gene: TRBV3-1
j_gene: TRBJ2-1
CDR3nt: TGTGCCAGCAGCCAAGTGCGGGAGCAGTTCTTC
CDR3aa: CASSQVREQFF

d_gene: .
abundance: .
v_gene: TRBV5-1
j_gene: TRBJ2-5
CDR3nt: TGCGCCAGCAGCTTGTTCCGCCGACAAGAGACCCAGTACTTC
CDR3aa: CASSLFRRQETQYF

d_gene: .
abundance: .
v_gene: TRBV5-1
j_gene: TRBJ2-3
CDR3nt: TGCGCCAGCAGCTACAGGCTCAGCACAGATACGCAGTATTTT
CDR3aa: CASSYRLSTDTQYF

d_gene: .
abundance: many
v_gene: TRBV10-3
j_gene: TRBJ1-5
CDR3nt: TGTGCCATCAGTGAGGGGCAGGGAAATCAGCCCCAGCATTTT
CDR3aa: CAISEGQGNQPQHF

d_gene: .
abundance: .
v_gene: TRBV9
j_gene: TRBJ2-7
CDR3nt: TGTGCCAGCAGCGTAGCTACCGGGACGGGCTACGAGCAGTACTTC
CDR3aa: CASSVATGTGYEQYF

d_gene: TRBD1
abundance: few
v_gene: TRBV5-6
j_gene: TRBJ2-3
CDR3nt: TGTGCCAGCAGCCGACAGGGGTCAGATACGCAGTATTTT
CDR3aa: CASSRQGSDTQYF

d_gene: .
abundance: few
v_gene: TRBV28
j_gene: TRBJ1-2
CDR3nt: TGTGCCAGCCTCAATACCGAGTTAGGCTACACCTTC
CDR3aa: CASLNTELGYTF

d_gene: .
abundance: .
v_gene: TRBV7-8
j_gene: TRBJ2-5
CDR3nt: TGTGCCAGCAGCTCCGACTTCCAAGAGACCCAGTACTTC
CDR3aa: CASSSDFQETQYF

d_gene: TRBD2
abundance: few
v_gene: TRBV4-2
j_gene: TRBJ2-1
CDR3nt: TGTGCCAGCAGCCCAACAAACCGGGACTATCTTCTTGAGGGAAACAATGAGCAGTTCTTC
CDR3aa: CASSPTNRDYLLEGNNEQFF

d_gene: .
abundance: few
v_gene: TRBV11-2
j_gene: TRBJ2-7
CDR3nt: TGTGCCAGCAGCTCCCCCGCGGACACCATTGCCTACGAGCAGTACTTC
CDR3aa: CASSSPADTIAYEQYF

d_gene: .
abundance: few
v_gene: TRBV12-3/TRBV12-4
j_gene: TRBJ1-1
CDR3nt: TGTGCCAGCAGCTTTACAGGGTTCTCAGCTTTCTTT
CDR3aa: CASSFTGFSAFF

d_gene: .
abundance: .
v_gene: TRBV7-9
j_gene: TRBJ2-5
CDR3nt: TGTGCCAGCAGCTCCCGTCGGCAAGAGACCCAGTACTTC
CDR3aa: CASSSRRQETQYF

d_gene: .
abundance: .
v_gene: TRBV11-2
j_gene: TRBJ1-2
CDR3nt: TGTGCCAGCAGCCCAATAAGGAGGGAGGCTCCTAACTATGGCTACACCTTC
CDR3aa: CASSPIRREAPNYGYTF

d_gene: .
abundance: .
v_gene: TRBV7-9
j_gene: TRBJ2-2
CDR3nt: TGTGCCAGCAGCCGGAATATGTGGGACACCGGGGAGCTGTTTTTT
CDR3aa: CASSRNMWDTGELFF

d_gene: .
abundance: few
v_gene: TRBV20-1
j_gene: TRBJ2-4
CDR3nt: TGCAGTCGTCGACTTCTCTTAGCCAAAAACATTCAGTACTTC
CDR3aa: CSRRLLLAKNIQYF

d_gene: .
abundance: .
v_gene: TRBV28
j_gene: TRBJ2-4
CDR3nt: TGTGCCAGCAGTTTAAGGGGGGAATGGAACATTCAGTACTTC
CDR3aa: CASSLRGEWNIQYF